This TCR beta chain was recorded in a study of blood T cell repertoires in COVID-19. Study-wide background: Collection of acute and convalescent COVID-19 samples took place in the United States, Italy and Spain. T cells, B-cell-depleted T cells, or PBMCs supplied cDNA or gDNA.

Sequenced by immunoSEQ multiplex PCR; TCRdb stores in-frame clones only, minus some. The data hold approximately 160,000 clones, with 76% observed a single time. Sequencing was done on a sample of peripheral blood. This sequence was found in a woman of 80 years or more with acute or convalescent COVID-19.

CDR3 DNA sequence: TGTGCCAGCAGTTTAGCGCGGAGGAATGAGCAGTTCTTC. It specifies CASSLARRNEQFF. The chain joins TRBV12-3 or TRBV12-4 to TRBJ2-1; the D gene is possibly TRBD2 (5 bases). This CDR3 spans 13 amino acids. V lost 0 bases and J 7 bases, leaving 7 bases between the germline ends.